The 3 T cell receptor beta chains below all came from one sample that was sequenced in a study of Graves' ophthalmopathy and Graves' hyperthyroidism. TCR beta CDR3 regions were amplified from RNA transcripts. First-round RT-PCR employed HTBI primers, with a second-round multiplex PCR after it. MiXCR, run by TCRdb on the multiplex PCR reads, gives a single entry per CDR3 protein. This table has about 400,000 distinct CDR3 sequences, around 16% appearing once. The sample comprised peripheral blood. The receptors were sampled from a woman between 18 and 29 years old with Graves' ophthalmopathy.

This clonotype was recorded many times. One end of the junction fails to match germline, which may point to a read error. V usage is TRBV28 and J usage is TRBJ2-4; D unresolved. Germline V gives CDR1 MDHEN, CDR2 SYDVKM. This CDR3 region has 15 residues. CDR3 nucleotides: TGTGCCGGCAGTTTATTTAAAAGGGCCAAAAACATTCAGTACTTC. This sequence encodes CAGSLFKRAKNIQYF.

This clonotype was seen ten or more times. The chain links TRBV28 to TRBJ2-2; D ambiguous. Germline V lookup: CDR1 MDHEN, CDR2 SYDVKM. V was shortened by 4 bases and J by 6 bases, with 3 bases between the two germline ends. The CDR3 length is 11 residues. The chain's CDR3 is CASSSSGELFF. In nucleotides, the CDR3 is TGTGCCAGCAGTTCCTCCGGGGAGCTGTTTTTT.

This clonotype was detected ten times or more. The chain employs TRBV30 and TRBJ1-5; no clear D. Trimming took 2 bases from V and 0 from J, leaving 11 bases between them. CDR3 length: 15 residues. Germline CDR1 reads GTSNPN; CDR2 reads SVGIG (reference sequence). CDR3 sequence reads: CAWSPDDYSNQPQHF. The CDR3 nucleotides read TGTGCCTGGAGTCCGGACGACTATAGCAATCAGCCCCAGCATTTT.